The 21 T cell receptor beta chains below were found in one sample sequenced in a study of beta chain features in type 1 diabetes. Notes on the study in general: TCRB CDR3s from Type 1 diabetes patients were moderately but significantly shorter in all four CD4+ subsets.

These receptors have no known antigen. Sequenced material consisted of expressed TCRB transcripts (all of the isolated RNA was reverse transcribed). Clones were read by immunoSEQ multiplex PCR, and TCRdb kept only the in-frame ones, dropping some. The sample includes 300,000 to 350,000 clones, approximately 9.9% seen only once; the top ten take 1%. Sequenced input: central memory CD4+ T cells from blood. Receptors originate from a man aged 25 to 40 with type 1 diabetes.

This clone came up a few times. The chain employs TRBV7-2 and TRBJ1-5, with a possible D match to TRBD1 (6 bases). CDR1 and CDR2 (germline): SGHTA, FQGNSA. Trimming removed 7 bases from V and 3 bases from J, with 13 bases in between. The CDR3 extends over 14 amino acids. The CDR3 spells CASTPGQPNQPQHF. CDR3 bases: TGTGCCAGCACCCCTGGACAGCCCAATCAGCCCCAGCATTTT.

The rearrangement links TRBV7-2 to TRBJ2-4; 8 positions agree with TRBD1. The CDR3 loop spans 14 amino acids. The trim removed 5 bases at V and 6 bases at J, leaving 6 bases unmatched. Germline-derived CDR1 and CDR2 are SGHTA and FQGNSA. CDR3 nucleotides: TGTGCCAGCAGCCCGGGACAGGCCCCAAACATTCAGTACTTC. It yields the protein CASSPGQAPNIQYF.

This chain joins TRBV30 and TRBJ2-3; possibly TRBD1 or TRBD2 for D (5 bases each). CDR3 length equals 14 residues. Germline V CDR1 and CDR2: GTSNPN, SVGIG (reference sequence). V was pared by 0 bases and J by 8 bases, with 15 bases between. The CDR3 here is CAWSVRKGRATQYF. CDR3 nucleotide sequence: TGTGCCTGGAGTGTACGAAAGGGACGGGCTACGCAGTATTTT.

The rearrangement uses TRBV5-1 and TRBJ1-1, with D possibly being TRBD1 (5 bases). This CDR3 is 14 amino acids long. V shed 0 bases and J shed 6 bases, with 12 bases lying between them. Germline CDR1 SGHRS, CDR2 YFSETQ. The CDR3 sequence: CASSLELGGSEAFF. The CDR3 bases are TGCGCCAGCAGCTTGGAGCTCGGGGGTTCTGAAGCTTTCTTT.

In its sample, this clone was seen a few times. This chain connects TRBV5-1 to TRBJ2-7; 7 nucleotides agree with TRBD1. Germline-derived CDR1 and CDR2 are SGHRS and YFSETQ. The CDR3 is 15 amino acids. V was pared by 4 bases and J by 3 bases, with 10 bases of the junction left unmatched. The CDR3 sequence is CASSLTGQIYYEQYF. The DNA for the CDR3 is TGCGCCAGCAGCCTCACGGGACAGATTTACTACGAGCAGTACTTC.

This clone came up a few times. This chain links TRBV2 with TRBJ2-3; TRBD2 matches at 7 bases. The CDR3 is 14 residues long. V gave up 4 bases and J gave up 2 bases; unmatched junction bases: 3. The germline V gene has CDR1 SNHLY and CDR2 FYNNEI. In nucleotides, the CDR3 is TGTGCCAGCAGTGTAGGGACTAACACAGATACGCAGTATTTT. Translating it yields CASSVGTNTDTQYF.

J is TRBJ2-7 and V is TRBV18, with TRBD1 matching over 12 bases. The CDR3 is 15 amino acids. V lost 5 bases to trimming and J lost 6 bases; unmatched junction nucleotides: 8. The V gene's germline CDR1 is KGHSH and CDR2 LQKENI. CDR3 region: CASSSGTGGRSEQYF. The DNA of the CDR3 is TGTGCCAGCTCATCCGGGACAGGGGGCCGAAGCGAGCAGTACTTC.

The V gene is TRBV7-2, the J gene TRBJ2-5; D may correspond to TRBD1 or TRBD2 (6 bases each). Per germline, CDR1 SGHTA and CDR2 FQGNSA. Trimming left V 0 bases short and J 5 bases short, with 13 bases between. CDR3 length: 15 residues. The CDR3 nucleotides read TGTGCCAGCAGCTTAGCGGGGGGCGCGGAGGAGACCCAGTACTTC. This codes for CASSLAGGAEETQYF.

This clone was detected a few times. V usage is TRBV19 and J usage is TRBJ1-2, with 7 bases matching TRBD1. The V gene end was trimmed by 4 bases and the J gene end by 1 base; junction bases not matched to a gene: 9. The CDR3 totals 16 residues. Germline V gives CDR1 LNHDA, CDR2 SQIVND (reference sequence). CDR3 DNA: TGTGCCAGTAGTACGGGACAGACAAATATTAACTATGGCTACACCTTC. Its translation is CASSTGQTNINYGYTF.

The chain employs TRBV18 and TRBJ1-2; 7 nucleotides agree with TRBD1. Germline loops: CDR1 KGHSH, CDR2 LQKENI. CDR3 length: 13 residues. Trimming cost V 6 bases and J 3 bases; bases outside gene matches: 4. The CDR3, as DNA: TGTGCCAGCTCTATGGGACAGCACTATGGCTACACCTTC. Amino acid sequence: CASSMGQHYGYTF.

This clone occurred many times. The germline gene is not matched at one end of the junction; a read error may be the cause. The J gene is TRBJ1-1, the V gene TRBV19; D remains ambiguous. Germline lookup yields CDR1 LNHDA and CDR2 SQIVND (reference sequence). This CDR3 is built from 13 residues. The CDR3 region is CASSIEERTAAFF. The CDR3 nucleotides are TGTGCCAGTAGTATAGAGGAGCGGACTGCAGCTTTCTTT.

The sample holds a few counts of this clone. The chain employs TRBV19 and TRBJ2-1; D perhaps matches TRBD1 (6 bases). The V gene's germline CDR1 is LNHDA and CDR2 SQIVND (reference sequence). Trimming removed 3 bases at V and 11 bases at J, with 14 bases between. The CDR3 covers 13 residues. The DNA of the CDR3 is TGTGCCAGTAGTATCAGGGACGGGACAAAGCAGTTCTTC. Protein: CASSIRDGTKQFF.

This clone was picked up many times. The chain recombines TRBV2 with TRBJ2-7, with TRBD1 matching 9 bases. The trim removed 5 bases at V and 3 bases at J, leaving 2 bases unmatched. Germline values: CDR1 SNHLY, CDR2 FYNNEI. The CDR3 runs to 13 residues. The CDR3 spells CASSRDRVYEQYF. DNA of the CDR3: TGTGCCAGCAGTAGGGACAGGGTCTACGAGCAGTACTTC.

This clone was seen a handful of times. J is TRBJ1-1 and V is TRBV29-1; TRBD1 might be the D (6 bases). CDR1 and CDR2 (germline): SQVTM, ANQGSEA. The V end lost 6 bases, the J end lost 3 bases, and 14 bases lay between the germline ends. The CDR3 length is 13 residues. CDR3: CSVNQGFDTEAFF. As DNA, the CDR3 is TGCAGCGTCAACCAGGGGTTTGACACTGAAGCTTTCTTT.

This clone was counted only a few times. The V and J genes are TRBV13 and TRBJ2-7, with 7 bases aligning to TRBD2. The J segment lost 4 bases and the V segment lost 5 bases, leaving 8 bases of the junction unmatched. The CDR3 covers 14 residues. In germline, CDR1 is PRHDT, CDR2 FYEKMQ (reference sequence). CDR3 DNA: TGTGCCAGCAGCCCACGGGGGAGGGAATACGAGCAGTACTTC. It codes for CASSPRGREYEQYF. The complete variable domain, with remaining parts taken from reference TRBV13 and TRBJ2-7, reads AAGVIQSPRHLIKEKRETATLKCYPIPRHDTVYWYQQGPGQDPQFLISFYEKMQSDKGSIPDRFSAQQFSDYHSELNMSSLELGDSALYFCASSPRGREYEQYFGPGTRLTVT.

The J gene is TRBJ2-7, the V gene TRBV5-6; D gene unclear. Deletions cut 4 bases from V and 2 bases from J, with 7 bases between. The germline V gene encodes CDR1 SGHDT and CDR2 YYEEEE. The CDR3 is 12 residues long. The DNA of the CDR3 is TGTGCCAGCAGCCATCCCACCTACGAGCAGTACTTC. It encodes CASSHPTYEQYF.

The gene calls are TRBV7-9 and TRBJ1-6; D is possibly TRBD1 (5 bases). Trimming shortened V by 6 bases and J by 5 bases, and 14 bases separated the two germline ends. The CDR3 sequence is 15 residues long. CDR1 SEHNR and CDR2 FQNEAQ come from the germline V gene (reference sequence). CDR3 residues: CASSLMRQNNSPLHF. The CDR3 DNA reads TGTGCCAGCAGTCTCATGAGACAGAATAATTCACCCCTCCACTTT.

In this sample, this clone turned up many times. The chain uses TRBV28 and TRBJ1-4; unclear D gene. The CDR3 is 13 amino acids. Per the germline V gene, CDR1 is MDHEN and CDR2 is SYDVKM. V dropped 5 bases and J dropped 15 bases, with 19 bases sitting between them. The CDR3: CASSPPEGGRLFF. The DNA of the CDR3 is TGTGCCAGCAGTCCCCCTGAGGGCGGACGTTTGTTTTTT.

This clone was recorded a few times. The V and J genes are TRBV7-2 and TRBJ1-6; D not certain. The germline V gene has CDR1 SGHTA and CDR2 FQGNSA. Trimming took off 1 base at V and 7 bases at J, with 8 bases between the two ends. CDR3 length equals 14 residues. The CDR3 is CASSLEGGNSPLHF. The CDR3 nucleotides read TGTGCCAGCAGCTTAGAGGGCGGGAATTCACCCCTCCACTTT.

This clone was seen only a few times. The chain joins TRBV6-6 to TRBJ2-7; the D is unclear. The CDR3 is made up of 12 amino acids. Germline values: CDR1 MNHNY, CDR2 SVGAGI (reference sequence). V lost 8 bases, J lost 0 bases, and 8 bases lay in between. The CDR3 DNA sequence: TGTGCCAGCTCAAAGAACTCCTACGAGCAGTACTTC. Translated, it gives CASSKNSYEQYF.

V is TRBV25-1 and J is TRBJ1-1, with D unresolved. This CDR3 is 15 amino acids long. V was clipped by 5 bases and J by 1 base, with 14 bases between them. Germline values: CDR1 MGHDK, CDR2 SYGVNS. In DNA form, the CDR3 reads TGTGCCAGCAGTCCATCCTATCCGAGGAACACTGAAGCTTTCTTT. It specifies CASSPSYPRNTEAFF.